This TCR beta chain emerged from a study of blood T cell repertoires in COVID-19. Profiling relied on immunoSEQ multiplex PCR, and the TCRdb table lists in-frame clones only, not all of them. Found here are around 250,000 clones, 88% of them singletons; the top ten hold around 3.1%. Participant reports of clinical history set cohort assignment. The CDR3 sequence is 18 residues long. Per germline, CDR1 SNHLY and CDR2 FYNNEI. The V end was cut by 5 bases, the J end by 0 bases, with 17 bases between. This chain joins TRBV2 and TRBJ1-6, with a possible D match to TRBD1 (5 bases). The material sequenced was PBMCs or T cells enriched from blood (not recorded which). This sequence was found in a woman between 40 and 55 years old who had been exposed to COVID-19. The DNA of the CDR3 is TGTGCCAGCAGTCCCAGGGCTCGGTTAAGCTCCTATAATTCACCCCTCCACTTT. This gives the protein CASSPRARLSSYNSPLHF.